The T cell receptor beta chain under discussion was sequenced for a study of OX40 agonist ivuxolimab in advanced cancers. In the study overall: The costimulatory receptor OX40 (CD134) was targeted by ivuxolimab, a fully human IgG2 agonistic monoclonal antibody. Intravenous ivuxolimab was administered to patients every 2 weeks at six dose levels: 0.01, 0.1, 0.3, 1.5, 3 and 10 mg/kg. Among the approximately 50 dose-escalation patients, approximately 20 had hepatocellular carcinoma, around 15 melanoma, 9 renal cell carcinoma and 9 head and neck cancer. The dose-escalation cohort was approximately 83% male with a mean age of about 58 years, ranging from about 23 to 85. Prior anti-PD-1, anti-PD-L1 or anti-CTLA-4 therapy was permitted, and checkpoint inhibitors had been received by roughly 42% of dose-escalation patients. Partial responses were achieved by three dose-escalation patients, of whom one had hepatocellular carcinoma and two had cutaneous melanoma. The point of sequencing TCRbeta in the periphery was to test whether ivuxolimab changed TCR sequence diversity and drove clonal T-cell expansion. The paper reports the monotherapy dose-escalation portion (N of about 50 patients) of the phase I ivuxolimab trial.

Comment on this clone: The antigen this receptor binds is unknown. Per-nucleotide qualities are absent, and no much larger clonotype sits a single base away.

Genomic DNA was isolated from the sorted cells so that the TCRbeta CDR3 region could be sequenced. The immunoSEQ Assay was used for sequencing of TCRbeta CDR3 regions. Drawn from immuneACCESS, this table holds only the in-frame rearrangements with V and J called that TCRdb kept. Clones are partly lost; checked studies trace under half to an unresolved V gene and leave the rest unexplained. The sample table records about 79,000 clones; 90% to 95% of these occur just once. Roughly a tenth of the sample is held by the ten biggest clonotypes. The trial excluded patients who had a history of autoimmune disease or who were on systemic immunosuppression. In every dose cohort, peripheral blood was drawn for TCR sequencing at baseline, cycle 4 day 1, and cycle 7 day 1. Samples were obtained from an open-label, multicenter, first-in-human phase I dose-escalation trial of ivuxolimab. Adults with locally advanced or metastatic melanoma, renal cell carcinoma, hepatocellular carcinoma or head and neck squamous cell carcinoma were enrolled in the trial. Before TCR sequencing, CD4+ T cells and CD8+ T cells from peripheral blood were sorted into separate populations.

Broad study findings and their caveats: In the 0.1-3.0 mg/kg groups, partial responders had among the lowest normalized peripheral clonal expansion, particularly in CD8+ T cells. After ivuxolimab, more expanded clones were found on average in CD8+ T cells than in CD4+ T cells. Low levels of normalized T-cell clonal expansion were also seen in some patients who did not respond. Which antigens the clonally expanded peripheral T cells were specific for was not determined. At doses from 0.1 to 3.0 mg/kg, clonal expansion was seen in both CD4+ and CD8+ blood T cells between baseline and week 6.

The CDR3 runs 14 amino acids, cysteine and phenylalanine included. Only CDR3 DNA remains: 42 bases, in frame from the first base. V is shortened by 5 bases, J by 8 bases, and the region joining them spans 16 bases. For CDR1 and CDR2, the germline V gene (reference sequence) lists MNHEY and SMNVEV. Sequencing used CD4+ or CD8+ T cells sorted from blood, obtained in a trial of the OX40 agonist ivuxolimab. The clonotype was recovered from an adult with an advanced solid tumor such as melanoma, head and neck, liver or kidney cancer. The V and J genes are TRBV27 and TRBJ2-1; a tentative D match to TRBD2 spans 6 bases. The bases are TGTGCCAGCAGTCCTACGGGAGCGGCGGATGAGCAGTTCTTC. Its translation reads: CASSPTGAADEQFF.